A single sample is the source of the 18 T cell receptor beta chains below, sequenced in a study of shared clonotypes between healthy human individuals. Only in-frame clones appear in the TCRdb table, and some are missing; sequencing was by immunoSEQ multiplex PCR. The table has some 680,000 clones, 73% seen once. The sequenced sample consisted of memory CD4+ T cells sorted from blood. The subset is: CD45RA-negative fraction. The receptors here all came from a woman in her twenties or thirties in good health.

V gene TRBV5-1 combines with J gene TRBJ1-1; D gene unclear. The CDR3 runs to 12 residues. Trimming left V 3 bases short and J 7 bases short, with 10 bases between. The germline V gene encodes CDR1 SGHRS and CDR2 YFSETQ. The CDR3 is CASSSGLNEAFF. CDR3 DNA: TGCGCCAGCAGCTCAGGTCTCAATGAAGCTTTCTTT.

This clone was found a few times. The chain uses TRBV4-2 and TRBJ2-5; TRBD2 agrees at 7 bases. Germline loops: CDR1 LGHNA, CDR2 YNFKEQ. The V gene end was trimmed by 0 bases and the J gene end by 4 bases; junction bases not matched to a gene: 5. The length of the CDR3 is 15 residues. CDR3 bases: TGTGCCAGCAGCCAAGATACGGGGGGTTTAGAGACCCAGTACTTC. The encoded protein is CASSQDTGGLETQYF.

The J gene is TRBJ2-2, the V gene TRBV11-3; 7 bases line up with TRBD2. V was clipped by 4 bases and J by 5 bases; unmatched bases: 13. The CDR3 runs to 17 residues. Germline CDR1 reads SGHNT; CDR2 reads YENEEA. CDR3 protein: CASSSSLAGVDTGELFF. The CDR3 DNA reads TGTGCCAGCAGCTCGTCCCTCGCGGGAGTTGATACCGGGGAGCTGTTTTTT.

The CDR3 bases are TGTGCCAGCAGAAAGGAGCTCCTTCGTGGCACAGATACGCAGTATTTT. This gives the protein CASRKELLRGTDTQYF. The gene calls are TRBV27 and TRBJ2-3; D is ambiguous. This CDR3 comprises 16 residues. Germline V CDR1 and CDR2: MNHEY, SMNVEV (reference sequence). V was pared by 6 bases and J by 1 base, with 17 bases between.

CDR3 loop: CASSLNVDRDHEQYF. The CDR3 bases are TGTGCCAGCAGCTTGAATGTGGACAGGGACCACGAGCAGTACTTC. The chain recombines TRBV5-5 with TRBJ2-7; 8 bases fit TRBD1. Losses at the gene ends were 1 base for V and 5 bases for J; bases not matched to a gene: 8. Germline V gene sequence: CDR1 SGHKS, CDR2 YYEKEE (reference sequence). The CDR3 contains 15 residues.

The V gene is TRBV27, the J gene TRBJ2-6; D may be TRBD1 or TRBD2 (6 bases each). The ends were cut back, 6 bases at V and 0 bases at J, with 9 bases in the middle. This CDR3 contains 15 residues. Germline CDR1 and CDR2: MNHEY and SMNVEV (reference sequence). CDR3 loop: CASRGGHSGANVLTF. The CDR3 DNA reads as TGTGCCAGCAGGGGGGGACACTCTGGGGCCAACGTCCTGACTTTC. The full variable domain, in which reference TRBV27 and TRBJ2-6 provide the parts outside the CDR3, is EAQVTQNPRYLITVTGKKLTVTCSQNMNHEYMSWYRQDPGLGLRQIYYSMNVEVTDKGDVPEGYKVSRKEKRNFPLILESPSPNQTSLYFCASRGGHSGANVLTFGAGSRLTVL.

This chain uses TRBV28 with TRBJ1-5; unclear D gene. This CDR3 is 16 amino acids long. Trimming removed 6 bases from V and 3 bases from J, with 18 bases in between. Germline CDR1 and CDR2: MDHEN and SYDVKM. CDR3 DNA: TGTGCCAGCAGGGGCTCCCCCGTGCGGAACAATCAGCCCCAGCATTTT. The encoded protein is CASRGSPVRNNQPQHF. The variable domain in full, completed from reference TRBV28 and TRBJ1-5, reads DVKVTQSSRYLVKRTGEKVFLECVQDMDHENMFWYRQDPGLGLRLIYFSYDVKMKEKGDIPEGYSVSREKKERFSLILESASTNQTSMYLCASRGSPVRNNQPQHFGDGTRLSIL.

This CDR3 reads CSVEAGTYGYTF. The CDR3 DNA reads as TGCAGCGTTGAAGCGGGGACATATGGCTACACCTTC. V and J are TRBV29-1 and TRBJ1-2, with D possibly TRBD1 on 6 matching bases. The V and J ends lost 1 base and 5 bases respectively, with 8 bases between them. The length of the CDR3 is 12 residues. Germline V lookup: CDR1 SQVTM, CDR2 ANQGSEA.

The chain combines TRBV6-6 with TRBJ1-1, with unresolved D. The V end lost 4 bases, the J end lost 3 bases, and 9 bases lay between the germline ends. CDR3 length: 13 amino acids. Germline V gene sequence: CDR1 MNHNY, CDR2 SVGAGI (reference sequence). CDR3 coding DNA: TGTGCCAGCAGTTCTCAGGTGGACACTGAAGCTTTCTTT. It translates to CASSSQVDTEAFF.

The chain has TRBV6-1 and TRBJ1-1, with a tentative D call TRBD1 (5 bases). Germline CDR1 is MNHNS and CDR2 is SASEGT. The V end was cut by 4 bases, the J end by 1 base, with 10 bases between. The CDR3 sequence is 14 residues long. For the CDR3, the DNA is TGTGCCAGCAGTGCCCGGGGCGCGAACACTGAAGCTTTCTTT. Translating gives CASSARGANTEAFF.

This clone has only one observation. V gene TRBV5-1 combines with J gene TRBJ2-4; 8 positions match TRBD1. V lost 0 bases, J lost 4 bases, and 3 bases stayed unmatched. This CDR3 region has 15 residues. CDR1 SGHRS and CDR2 YFSETQ come from the germline V gene. DNA for the CDR3: TGCGCCAGCAGCTTGGACACAGGGGGGAAAAACATTCAGTACTTC. This translates into CASSLDTGGKNIQYF.

The CDR3 DNA is TGCAGCGCAAGGGAACAGGAAAGTCAGCCCCAGCATTTT. The encoded protein is CSAREQESQPQHF. The chain uses TRBV29-1 and TRBJ1-5, with D possibly matching TRBD1 (5 bases). The V gene lost 7 bases and the J gene lost 6 bases, with 16 bases spanning the gap. CDR1 and CDR2 (germline): SQVTM, ANQGSEA. The CDR3 length is 13 residues. Based on the CDR3 plus reference TRBV29-1 and TRBJ1-5, the full variable domain is SAVISQKPSRDICQRGTSLTIQCQVDSQVTMMFWYRQQPGQSLTLIATANQGSEATYESGFVIDKFPISRPNLTFSTLTVSNMSPEDSSIYLCSAREQESQPQHFGDGTRLSIL.

The rearrangement uses TRBV6-1 and TRBJ2-2; D ambiguous. V was clipped by 7 bases and J by 3 bases, with 6 bases between them. This CDR3 has 12 amino acids. Germline-derived CDR1 and CDR2 are MNHNS and SASEGT. CDR3: CASNRDTGELFF. The CDR3 nucleotides read TGTGCCAGCAATCGGGACACCGGGGAGCTGTTTTTT.

This clone was seen just once. The chain couples TRBV28 to TRBJ2-1; 11 nucleotides agree with TRBD2. Trimming took 3 bases from V and 8 from J; bases not matched to a gene: 15. This CDR3 is built from 18 residues. Germline loops: CDR1 MDHEN, CDR2 SYDVKM. Here the CDR3 reads CASSFQLAGAWVGYEQFF. The CDR3 DNA sequence: TGTGCCAGCAGTTTCCAACTAGCGGGGGCCTGGGTGGGTTATGAGCAGTTCTTC.

The rearrangement links TRBV7-8 to TRBJ1-1, with D hard to call. CDR3 length: 14 amino acids. Germline V lookup: CDR1 SGHVS, CDR2 FQNEAQ. The V end lost 5 bases, the J end lost 5 bases, and 15 bases lay between the germline ends. CDR3 amino acids: CASSEVAVGTEAFF. The CDR3 nucleotides read TGTGCCAGCAGCGAAGTTGCTGTAGGGACTGAAGCTTTCTTT.

The chain is built from TRBV4-1 and TRBJ2-2; TRBD1 might be the D (5 bases). The length of the CDR3 is 16 residues. Germline assignment: CDR1 MGHRA and CDR2 YSYEKL. With 2 bases removed from V and 1 base from J, the gap between germline ends came to 11 bases. The CDR3 nucleotides are TGCGCCAGCAGCCAAAGGGGCCAGCAGAACACCGGGGAGCTGTTTTTT. Translated: CASSQRGQQNTGELFF.

As concerns this clone: Other DNA sequences in this sample translate to the same CDR3. J is TRBJ2-1 and V is TRBV11-3, with 8 bases that match TRBD2. The CDR3 is made up of 16 amino acids. CDR1 and CDR2 from the germline V gene are SGHNT and YENEEA. With V trimmed by 2 bases and J by 6 bases, 9 bases remained unmatched. The chain's CDR3 is CASSLRGGAGVNEQFF. The DNA for the CDR3 is TGTGCCAGCAGCTTAAGGGGCGGAGCGGGAGTCAATGAGCAGTTCTTC.

Points on this clone: A read error may account for a junction end that differs from germline. The genes are TRBV4-2 and TRBJ2-7; TRBD1 aligns across 8 bases. Looked up from germline, CDR1 is LGHNA and CDR2 is YNFKEQ. This CDR3 region has 15 residues. The CDR3 loop is CASSEDRGRAYEQYF. CDR3 sequence (DNA): TGTGCCAGCAGCGAAGACAGGGGTAGGGCCTACGAGCAGTACTTC.